This record looks at one T cell receptor beta chain sequence and its context. The data stem from a study of blood T cell repertoires in COVID-19. Profiled with immunoSEQ multiplex PCR; TCRdb holds only in-frame clones, not every one. The sample yields some 390,000 clones, 80% to 90% seen once. V dropped 6 bases and J dropped 7; count of bases not matched to a gene: 7. Per the germline V gene, CDR1 is ENHRY and CDR2 is SYGVKD. The CDR3 extends over 13 amino acids. The sample consisted of peripheral blood. The origin of this receptor is a woman in her sixties with COVID-19, enrolled during active disease. The chain joins TRBV10-3 to TRBJ1-2; 8 bases are a match to TRBD1. CDR3 in amino acids: CAISAQGVGGYTF. The CDR3 nucleotides are TGTGCCATCAGCGCACAGGGGGTCGGTGGCTACACCTTC.